The 9 T cell receptor beta chains listed next were all sequenced from one sample in a study of sequential checkpoint blockade in melanoma. This table comes from immunoSEQ multiplex PCR, and its TCRdb copy is limited to in-frame clones, with some not included. The sample includes under 20,000 clones, around four fifths of them seen just once. Treatment in this sample: randomized to nivolumab then ipilimumab (arm A) or the reverse (arm B). The source was CD8+ T cells sorted from blood (inferred from file names), collected from a patient given nivolumab and ipilimumab in sequence. These receptors originate from a human donor with melanoma.

The chain uses TRBV5-6 and TRBJ1-6; D is undetermined. Trimming took off 1 base at V and 0 bases at J, with 8 bases between the two ends. The CDR3 totals 16 residues. Germline V lookup: CDR1 SGHDT, CDR2 YYEEEE. The CDR3 loop reads CASSLLMSSYNSPLHF. DNA of the CDR3: TGTGCCAGCAGCTTGCTCATGAGCTCCTATAATTCACCCCTCCACTTT.

The chain couples TRBV7-8 to TRBJ1-1; perhaps TRBD1 as D (5 bases). The CDR3 sequence is 15 residues long. Germline V lookup: CDR1 SGHVS, CDR2 FQNEAQ. V shed 5 bases and J shed 3 bases, with 16 bases lying between them. The CDR3 region has the DNA TGTGCCAGCAGCCCGGACACCCCGGCCGACACTGAAGCTTTCTTT. This translates into CASSPDTPADTEAFF.

This clone was observed a few times. J is TRBJ2-7 and V is TRBV19; 7 bases are a match to TRBD1. Germline V gene lookup returns CDR1 LNHDA and CDR2 SQIVND (reference sequence). Losses at the gene ends were 5 bases for V and 5 bases for J; bases not matched to a gene: 15. The CDR3 covers 16 residues. Here the CDR3 reads CASSLSTGTVLDEQYF. The CDR3 nucleotides are TGTGCCAGTAGTCTCTCTACCGGGACAGTACTCGACGAGCAGTACTTC.

In this sample, this clone turned up once. The chain joins TRBV27 to TRBJ2-1, with 12 bases lining up with TRBD2. The CDR3 extends over 16 amino acids. Germline trimming cut 5 bases from V and 7 bases from J; bases unmatched to any gene: 9. Germline loops: CDR1 MNHEY, CDR2 SMNVEV (reference sequence). CDR3 sequence (DNA): TGTGCCAGCAGTATCCTACTAGCGGGGGGCTCTAATGAGCAGTTCTTC. Translated, it gives CASSILLAGGSNEQFF.

This clone ranks as medium-sized. The V gene is TRBV14, the J gene TRBJ1-5; D not certain. CDR1 is SGHDN, CDR2 FVKESK, per germline. V shed 4 bases and J shed 9 bases, with 7 bases lying between them. This CDR3 has 11 residues. CDR3 in DNA: TGTGCCAGCAGCCCCCTCGGGCCCCAGCATTTT. This sequence encodes CASSPLGPQHF.

This chain joins TRBV27 and TRBJ2-7, with D possibly being TRBD1 (6 bases). This CDR3 contains 14 residues. V dropped 5 bases and J dropped 5 bases, with 16 bases sitting between them. The germline gives CDR1 MNHEY, CDR2 SMNVEV (reference sequence). CDR3 DNA: TGTGCCAGCAGTACACCGGACAGTCGAAACGAGCAGTACTTC. Translated: CASSTPDSRNEQYF.

DNA for the CDR3: TGTGCCAGCAGCCGATTTGAGGACAGGGCTGCTTTCTTT. Protein sequence: CASSRFEDRAAFF. This chain uses TRBV6-1 with TRBJ1-1; 8 nucleotides agree with TRBD1. Germline V gives CDR1 MNHNS, CDR2 SASEGT. CDR3 length: 13 amino acids. V lost 6 bases and J lost 11; bases outside the gene matches: 11.

The chain couples TRBV9 to TRBJ2-3; TRBD1 aligns across 7 bases. V was clipped by 0 bases and J by 4 bases; unmatched bases: 2. Germline V CDR1 and CDR2: SGDLS, YYNGEE. The CDR3 spans 14 residues. The CDR3 is CASSVEGGPDTQYF. The CDR3 DNA reads TGTGCCAGCAGCGTAGAAGGGGGCCCAGATACGCAGTATTTT. Using reference TRBV9 and TRBJ2-3 for the parts outside the CDR3, the full variable domain is DSGVTQTPKHLITATGQRVTLRCSPRSGDLSVYWYQQSLDQGLQFLIQYYNGEERAKGNILERFSAQQFPDLHSELNLSSLELGDSALYFCASSVEGGPDTQYFGPGTRLTVL.

The chain is built from TRBV28 and TRBJ1-2, with TRBD1 matching 7 bases. The germline V gene encodes CDR1 MDHEN and CDR2 SYDVKM. The CDR3 contains 13 residues. V lost 6 bases and J lost 8; bases outside the gene matches: 9. For the CDR3, the DNA is TGTGCCAGCAGCCCTAACACAGGGGTGGGCTACACCTTC. Its protein product is CASSPNTGVGYTF.